Listed here are 21 T cell receptor beta chains from one sample, sequenced in a study of cytomegalovirus exposure and HLA in healthy donors. Vbeta (60) and Jbeta (13) primers were used in the PCR. The repertoire was sequenced with immunoSEQ multiplex PCR; TCRdb's copy has only in-frame clones and lacks some. The sample includes 74,000 or so clones. The sample comprised PBMCs. The receptors were sampled from a woman aged 60-70 years in good health and CMV-seronegative.

The J gene is TRBJ2-5, the V gene TRBV7-2, with 10 positions matching TRBD2. This CDR3 spans 16 amino acids. Germline-derived CDR1 and CDR2 are SGHTA and FQGNSA. The ends lost 3 bases at V and 1 base at J; junction bases unmatched: 5. The DNA for the CDR3 is TGTGCCAGCAGCTTCCAAGCGGGAGGGGTCCAAGAGACCCAGTACTTC. The encoded protein is CASSFQAGGVQETQYF.

The chain joins TRBV5-1 to TRBJ2-5; a weak D match, TRBD1 (6 bases). The CDR3 consists of 13 residues. V dropped 5 bases and J dropped 0 bases, with 8 bases sitting between them. Germline-derived CDR1 and CDR2 are SGHRS and YFSETQ. The DNA of the CDR3 is TGCGCCAGCAGGTGGGGGCACCAAGAGACCCAGTACTTC. Amino acid sequence: CASRWGHQETQYF.

This chain connects TRBV10-2 to TRBJ2-7; TRBD2 agrees at 7 bases. Trimming took 0 bases from V and 0 from J; bases not matched to a gene: 5. The CDR3 contains 16 residues. From germline, CDR1 is WSHSY and CDR2 SAAADI. This CDR3 is CASSESPSGGSYEQYF. CDR3 sequence (DNA): TGCGCCAGCAGTGAGTCCCCTAGCGGAGGCTCCTACGAGCAGTACTTC.

The rearrangement joins TRBV28 to TRBJ2-5; D perhaps matches TRBD2 (5 bases). Germline loops: CDR1 MDHEN, CDR2 SYDVKM. This CDR3 is built from 13 residues. The V gene lost 5 bases and the J gene lost 1 base, with 8 bases spanning the gap. The CDR3 loop is CASSLGVQETQYF. CDR3 nucleotide sequence: TGTGCCAGCAGTCTCGGGGTCCAAGAGACCCAGTACTTC.

The chain combines TRBV10-3 with TRBJ2-7, with 9 positions matching TRBD1. V shed 11 bases, J shed 1 base, and the junction held 3 bases outside the gene matches. The CDR3 totals 12 residues. Per the germline V gene, CDR1 is ENHRY and CDR2 is SYGVKD. The chain's CDR3 is CAHGQGSYEQYF. The CDR3 DNA sequence: TGTGCCCACGGACAGGGGTCCTACGAGCAGTACTTC.

The V and J genes are TRBV11-3 and TRBJ2-1; 9 bases agree with TRBD2. CDR1 and CDR2 (germline): SGHNT, YENEEA. Germline trimming cut 1 base from V and 9 bases from J; bases unmatched to any gene: 7. The CDR3 length is 15 residues. The CDR3 DNA reads TGTGCCAGCAGCTTAGGAGCCTCAGCGGGGGGTGAGCAGTTCTTC. The encoded protein is CASSLGASAGGEQFF.

The chain recombines TRBV28 with TRBJ1-2; D gene ambiguous. V was trimmed by 3 bases and J by 5 bases, leaving 10 bases between them. CDR3 length: 13 residues. CDR1 is MDHEN and CDR2 is SYDVKM in the germline V gene. The CDR3 nucleotides are TGTGCCAGCAGTTTGGTTGCGGGGTATGGCTACACCTTC. Protein sequence: CASSLVAGYGYTF.

The rearrangement links TRBV7-2 to TRBJ2-3; TRBD2 is a possible D gene (5 bases). From germline, CDR1 is SGHTA and CDR2 FQGNSA. Deletions cut 0 bases from V and 4 bases from J, with 11 bases between. This CDR3 spans 15 amino acids. DNA of the CDR3: TGTGCCAGCAGCTTAGCGCTGGCGGAGGCAGATACGCAGTATTTT. Translated, it gives CASSLALAEADTQYF.

The chain is built from TRBV6-1 and TRBJ2-3, with a weak D call TRBD1 (6 bases). V was clipped by 2 bases and J by 0 bases, with 15 bases between them. CDR3 length: 17 amino acids. Per the germline V gene, CDR1 is MNHNS and CDR2 is SASEGT. The CDR3 coding sequence is TGTGCCAGCAGTGAAAGGACAGCCCAACCTAGCACAGATACGCAGTATTTT. Amino acid sequence: CASSERTAQPSTDTQYF.

This chain uses TRBV2 with TRBJ2-4; 8 bases agree with TRBD2. CDR1 is SNHLY, CDR2 FYNNEI, per germline. J was trimmed by 8 bases and V by 4 bases; bases with no gene match: 7. The CDR3 length is 14 residues. The CDR3 region is CASSGVAGSYIQYF. CDR3 nucleotide sequence: TGTGCCAGCAGTGGGGTAGCGGGATCGTACATTCAGTACTTC.

The chain uses TRBV7-9 and TRBJ2-1; tentative D call: TRBD2 (6 bases). Looked up from germline, CDR1 is SEHNR and CDR2 is FQNEAQ (reference sequence). V was clipped by 5 bases and J by 3 bases, with 20 bases between them. The CDR3 covers 17 residues. In DNA, the CDR3 is TGTGCCAGCAGCCCTCAACTAGCCGCGGGCCTCTACAATGAGCAGTTCTTC. Its protein product is CASSPQLAAGLYNEQFF. Combining the CDR3 with reference TRBV7-9 and TRBJ2-1 gives the whole variable domain DTGVSQNPRHKITKRGQNVTFRCDPISEHNRLYWYRQTLGQGPEFLTYFQNEAQLEKSRLLSDRFSAERPKGSFSTLEIQRTEQGDSAMYLCASSPQLAAGLYNEQFFGPGTRLTVL.

This CDR3 reads CASSLSYRGRSEKLFF. In nucleotides, the CDR3 is TGTGCCAGCAGTTTATCTTACAGGGGAAGGAGTGAAAAACTGTTTTTT. The rearrangement uses TRBV28 and TRBJ1-4, with 7 bases fitting TRBD1. Germline CDR1 is MDHEN and CDR2 is SYDVKM. The J segment lost 7 bases and the V segment lost 1 base, leaving 9 bases of the junction unmatched. The CDR3 runs to 16 residues.

The rearrangement uses TRBV6-5 and TRBJ2-7; D may be TRBD2 (5 bases). Trimming cost V 7 bases and J 3 bases, with 13 bases left between them. In germline, CDR1 is MNHEY, CDR2 SVGAGI. This CDR3 is 13 amino acids long. Here the CDR3 DNA reads TGTGCCAGCAACTTAGCGTCAGGCTACGAGCAGTACTTC. Its translation is CASNLASGYEQYF.

The chain recombines TRBV10-2 with TRBJ2-7; 7 bases are a match to TRBD2. Looked up from germline, CDR1 is WSHSY and CDR2 is SAAADI. The CDR3 has 17 amino acids. V dropped 0 bases and J dropped 6; count of bases not matched to a gene: 14. This CDR3 reads CASSESIIWREKTEQYF. The DNA for the CDR3 is TGCGCCAGCAGTGAGTCGATTATTTGGCGGGAGAAGACCGAGCAGTACTTC.

The genes are TRBV5-1 and TRBJ2-5; TRBD2 aligns across 9 bases. From germline, CDR1 is SGHRS and CDR2 YFSETQ. This CDR3 is built from 15 residues. The junction had 7 bases not matched to a gene; V was cut back by 2 bases and J by 5 bases. The CDR3 reads CASSLIAGERETQYF. CDR3 bases: TGCGCCAGCAGCTTAATAGCGGGAGAACGGGAGACCCAGTACTTC.

The chain joins TRBV5-8 to TRBJ1-4; D may be TRBD1 (6 bases). The CDR3 extends over 14 amino acids. V gave up 5 bases and J gave up 5 bases, with 13 bases separating them. Germline CDR1 reads SGHTS; CDR2 reads YDEGEE. CDR3 in DNA: TGTGCCAGCAGACTACAGGGTATAAATGAAAAACTGTTTTTT. The encoded protein is CASRLQGINEKLFF. Full variable domain (rest looked up from reference TRBV5-8 and TRBJ1-4): EAGVTQSPTHLIKTRGQQATLRCSPISGHTSVYWYQQALGLGLQFLLWYDEGEERNRGNFPPRFSGRQFPNYSSELNVNALELEDSALYLCASRLQGINEKLFFGSGTQLSVL.

The chain employs TRBV13 and TRBJ1-1; 7 nucleotides line up with TRBD1. The ends lost 4 bases at V and 3 bases at J; junction bases unmatched: 5. This CDR3 is 14 amino acids long. From germline, CDR1 is PRHDT and CDR2 FYEKMQ (reference sequence). The CDR3 region is CASSSQGPDTEAFF. CDR3 bases: TGTGCCAGCAGCTCACAGGGGCCCGACACTGAAGCTTTCTTT.

The CDR3 coding sequence is TGTGCCAGCAGTGAACAGGAATTCTATGGCTACACCTTC. This gives the protein CASSEQEFYGYTF. The chain links TRBV2 to TRBJ1-2; no clear D gene. CDR1 is SNHLY and CDR2 is FYNNEI in the germline V gene. The CDR3 has 13 amino acids. Trimming pared 2 bases from V and 4 bases from J, leaving 8 bases between.

CDR3 sequence: CASSDPGGVDEKLFF. The CDR3 DNA follows: TGTGCCAGCAGTGACCCAGGGGGCGTGGATGAAAAACTGTTTTTT. The chain recombines TRBV6-1 with TRBJ1-4, with 8 bases fitting TRBD1. CDR1 is MNHNS, CDR2 SASEGT, per germline. The CDR3 is 15 residues long. After removal of 3 bases from V and 6 bases from J, the junction contained 6 bases not matched to a gene.

The genes are TRBV5-1 and TRBJ1-3; D is unresolved. The germline V and J ends were trimmed by 0 bases and 3 bases, with 10 bases remaining between them. Germline values: CDR1 SGHRS, CDR2 YFSETQ. This CDR3 comprises 15 residues. The CDR3 DNA follows: TGCGCCAGCAGCTTGGAGGCGGTGTTTGGAAACACCATATATTTT. Translating it yields CASSLEAVFGNTIYF.

The chain uses TRBV7-3 and TRBJ2-5, with no clear D. V gave up 3 bases and J gave up 0 bases, with 5 bases separating them. The CDR3 is 13 residues long. CDR1 is SGHTA, CDR2 FQGTGA, per germline. DNA for the CDR3: TGTGCCAGCAGCTTTTACAACCAAGAGACCCAGTACTTC. Its translation is CASSFYNQETQYF.